The clone carrying this TCR beta chain was seen just once. Its antigen is currently unknown. The ends were cut back, 4 bases at V and 3 bases at J, with 10 bases in the middle. The germline CDR1 and CDR2 sequences are SGHTA and FQGNSA. The CDR3 runs to 14 residues. The data belong to a study of shared clonotypes between healthy human individuals. Overall study context: Plates per donor: three CD4 naive, three CD4 memory, two CD8 naive, one CD8 memory.

Study-level findings and limits: Donors were few, which limited the genetic and exposure-history diversity represented. Unshared clonotypes carried lower generation probabilities than those common to all four donors.

CD45RA+ naive and CD45RA-negative memory subsets were separated from CD4+ cells. The assay was immunoSEQ multiplex PCR, and TCRdb's table has in-frame clones only and misses some. Of about 1.5 million clones listed, roughly 96% are singletons. The V gene is TRBV7-2, the J gene TRBJ2-1; D uncertain. The TCR originated in a man aged 25-45 years in good health. The sample consisted of naive CD4+ T cells sorted from blood. Indicated subset: CD45RA+ positively selected. The CDR3 DNA is TGTGCCAGCAGCTCGGACCCACACTACAATGAGCAGTTCTTC. Translation: CASSSDPHYNEQFF.